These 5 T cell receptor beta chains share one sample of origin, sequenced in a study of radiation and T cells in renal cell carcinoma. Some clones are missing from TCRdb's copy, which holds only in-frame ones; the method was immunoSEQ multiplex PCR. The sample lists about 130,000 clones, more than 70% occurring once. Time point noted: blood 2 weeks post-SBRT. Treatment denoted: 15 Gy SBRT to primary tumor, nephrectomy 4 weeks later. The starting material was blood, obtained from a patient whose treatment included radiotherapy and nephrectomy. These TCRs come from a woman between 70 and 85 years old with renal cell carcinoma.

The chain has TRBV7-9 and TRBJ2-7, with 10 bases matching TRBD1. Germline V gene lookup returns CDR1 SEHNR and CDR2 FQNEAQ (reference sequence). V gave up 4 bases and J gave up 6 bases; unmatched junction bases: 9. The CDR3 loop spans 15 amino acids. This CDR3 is CASSSLDRGTGEQYF. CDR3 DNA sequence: TGTGCCAGCAGCTCACTGGACAGGGGGACCGGCGAGCAGTACTTC.

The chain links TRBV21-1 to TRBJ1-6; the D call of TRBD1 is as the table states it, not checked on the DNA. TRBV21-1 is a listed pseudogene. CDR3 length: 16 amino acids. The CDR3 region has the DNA TGTGCCAGCAGCAAGAGGCAGGGCCACTATAATTCACCCCTCCACTTT. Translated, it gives CASSKRQGHYNSPLHF.

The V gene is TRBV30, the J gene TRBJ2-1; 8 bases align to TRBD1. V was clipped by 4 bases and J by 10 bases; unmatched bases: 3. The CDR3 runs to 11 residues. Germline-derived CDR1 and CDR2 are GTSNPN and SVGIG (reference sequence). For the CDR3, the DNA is TGTGCCTGGATGACAGGGGTAGAGCAGTTCTTC. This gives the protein CAWMTGVEQFF.

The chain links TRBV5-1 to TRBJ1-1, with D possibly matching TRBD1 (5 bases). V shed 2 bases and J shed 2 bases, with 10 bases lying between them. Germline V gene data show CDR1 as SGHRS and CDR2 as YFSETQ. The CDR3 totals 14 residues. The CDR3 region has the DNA TGCGCCAGCAGCTTTTTCGGGGACAACACTGAAGCTTTCTTT. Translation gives CASSFFGDNTEAFF.

CDR3 DNA: TGTGCCAGCAGTTTATTTTGGGCGGGGGGGCCCTACAATGAGCAGTTCTTC. Amino acid sequence: CASSLFWAGGPYNEQFF. This chain joins TRBV27 and TRBJ2-1; TRBD2 matches 9 bases. Germline loops: CDR1 MNHEY, CDR2 SMNVEV (reference sequence). The CDR3 has 17 amino acids. V was clipped by 1 base and J by 2 bases; unmatched bases: 6.